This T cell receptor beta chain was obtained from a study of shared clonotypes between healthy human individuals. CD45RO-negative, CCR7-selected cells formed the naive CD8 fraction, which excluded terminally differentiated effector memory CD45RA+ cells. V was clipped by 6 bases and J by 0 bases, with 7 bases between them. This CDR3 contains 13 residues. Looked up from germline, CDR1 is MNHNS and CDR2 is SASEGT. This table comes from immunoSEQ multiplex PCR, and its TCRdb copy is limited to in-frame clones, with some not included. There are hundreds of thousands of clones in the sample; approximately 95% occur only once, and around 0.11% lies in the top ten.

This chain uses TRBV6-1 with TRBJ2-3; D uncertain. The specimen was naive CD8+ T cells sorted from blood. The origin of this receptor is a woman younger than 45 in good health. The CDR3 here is CASSKTSTDTQYF. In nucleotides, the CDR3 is TGTGCCAGCAGCAAGACTAGCACAGATACGCAGTATTTT.